Listed here are 20 T cell receptor beta chains from one sample, sequenced in a study of OX40 agonist ivuxolimab in advanced cancers. Some clones are missing from TCRdb's copy, which holds only in-frame ones; the method was immunoSEQ multiplex PCR. The sample lists about 76,000 clones, approximately 85% occurring once. The sample consisted of CD4+ or CD8+ T cells sorted from blood, taken in a trial of the OX40 agonist ivuxolimab. These receptors were taken from an adult with an advanced solid tumor such as melanoma, head and neck, liver or kidney cancer.

This chain connects TRBV30 to TRBJ1-6; 9 bases agree with TRBD1. This CDR3 comprises 13 residues. Germline CDR1 GTSNPN, CDR2 SVGIG (reference sequence). V gave up 4 bases and J gave up 8 bases; unmatched junction bases: 3. CDR3 nucleotide sequence: TGTGCCTGGAACCGGGACAGGGATTCACCCCTCCACTTT. Translated: CAWNRDRDSPLHF.

The gene calls are TRBV30 and TRBJ2-7; no reliable D call. Trimming stripped 2 bases from V and 4 bases from J, with 15 bases between. Germline V lookup: CDR1 GTSNPN, CDR2 SVGIG (reference sequence). This CDR3 has 14 amino acids. As DNA, the CDR3 is TGTGCCTGGAGTCTCCCGGGTGTCGGGTACGAGCAGTACTTC. The encoded protein is CAWSLPGVGYEQYF.

The genes are TRBV19 and TRBJ2-3; TRBD1 matches at 8 bases. Trimming cost V 5 bases and J 6 bases; bases outside gene matches: 10. CDR3 length equals 15 residues. CDR1 is LNHDA, CDR2 SQIVND, per germline (reference sequence). The CDR3 loop reads CASSFRDRQSDTQYF. In DNA, the CDR3 is TGTGCCAGTAGTTTCCGGGACAGGCAAAGCGATACGCAGTATTTT.

V is TRBV7-2 and J is TRBJ1-1, with D possibly matching TRBD1 (5 bases). The length of the CDR3 is 15 residues. Per the germline V gene, CDR1 is SGHTA and CDR2 is FQGNSA. Trimming took 6 bases from V and 1 from J, leaving 15 bases between them. This CDR3 reads CASRGQGGWNTEAFF. The CDR3 DNA sequence: TGTGCCAGCAGGGGGCAGGGAGGGTGGAACACTGAAGCTTTCTTT.

This clone has just one count. This rearrangement joins TRBV6-1 to TRBJ2-5; D might be TRBD2 (5 bases). CDR3 length equals 15 residues. Germline assignment: CDR1 MNHNS and CDR2 SASEGT. The V and J ends lost 7 bases and 4 bases respectively, with 19 bases between them. CDR3 region: CASTGIAPLGETQYF. DNA for the CDR3: TGTGCCAGCACGGGTATAGCGCCCTTGGGAGAGACCCAGTACTTC.

V usage is TRBV4-3 and J usage is TRBJ2-6, with D uncertain. The CDR3 spans 20 residues. Trimming left V 1 base short and J 0 bases short, with 19 bases between. CDR1 is LGHNA and CDR2 is YSLEER in the germline V gene. This CDR3 is CASSQVLSPPGSSGANVLTF. In DNA, the CDR3 is TGCGCCAGCAGCCAAGTTTTATCCCCTCCCGGGTCCTCTGGGGCCAACGTCCTGACTTTC.

The rearrangement uses TRBV19 and TRBJ2-7; D possibly matches TRBD1 or TRBD2 (5 bases each). The CDR3 sequence is 14 residues long. V gave up 4 bases and J gave up 0 bases, with 10 bases separating them. Germline loops: CDR1 LNHDA, CDR2 SQIVND (reference sequence). Written as DNA, the CDR3 is TGTGCCAGTAGTAATGAGGGACCCTCCTACGAGCAGTACTTC. Translating gives CASSNEGPSYEQYF.

The rearrangement joins TRBV30 to TRBJ1-1; D is ambiguous. Trimming took 4 bases from V and 0 from J, leaving 9 bases between them. The CDR3 loop spans 13 amino acids. Germline V gene sequence: CDR1 GTSNPN, CDR2 SVGIG (reference sequence). CDR3 coding DNA: TGTGCCTGGAAGACAAAAATGAACACTGAAGCTTTCTTT. It is translated as CAWKTKMNTEAFF.

The J gene is TRBJ1-2, the V gene TRBV7-2; 10 nucleotides line up with TRBD1. V lost 5 bases to trimming and J lost 8 bases; unmatched junction nucleotides: 11. The germline gives CDR1 SGHTA, CDR2 FQGNSA. This CDR3 has 15 amino acids. CDR3 DNA: TGTGCCAGCAGCCAGGGCAGGACAGGGGGAGCAGGCTACACCTTC. Translated, it gives CASSQGRTGGAGYTF.

The J gene is TRBJ2-5, the V gene TRBV30; D may be TRBD1 (7 bases). CDR3 length: 15 amino acids. The germline gives CDR1 GTSNPN, CDR2 SVGIG (reference sequence). Trimming stripped 4 bases from V and 1 base from J, with 16 bases between. The CDR3 coding sequence is TGTGCCTGGAAAGTTGGAGGGGGCCTCCAAGAGACCCAGTACTTC. This sequence encodes CAWKVGGGLQETQYF.

The chain has TRBV2 and TRBJ1-1; tentative D call: TRBD1 (6 bases). Trimming cost V 9 bases and J 0 bases, with 14 bases left between them. This CDR3 contains 14 residues. Looked up from germline, CDR1 is SNHLY and CDR2 is FYNNEI. The CDR3 region is CASKRTALNTEAFF. In nucleotides, the CDR3 is TGTGCCAGTAAAAGGACAGCATTGAACACTGAAGCTTTCTTT. Drawing the rest from reference TRBV2 and TRBJ1-1, the complete variable domain is EPEVTQTPSHQVTQMGQEVILRCVPISNHLYFYWYRQILGQKVEFLVSFYNNEISEKSEIFDDQFSVERPDGSNFTLKIRSTKLEDSAMYFCASKRTALNTEAFFGQGTRLTVV.

The rearrangement uses TRBV28 and TRBJ1-6; D remains ambiguous. Germline V CDR1 and CDR2: MDHEN, SYDVKM. CDR3 size: 13 residues. V was cut by 7 bases and J by 9 bases, with 13 bases left in between. The CDR3 loop is CASTPSRSSPLHF. CDR3 sequence (DNA): TGTGCCAGCACTCCATCCCGTAGTTCACCCCTCCACTTT.

The chain links TRBV7-2 to TRBJ2-1; D remains ambiguous. This CDR3 is 12 amino acids long. Germline CDR1 reads SGHTA; CDR2 reads FQGNSA. V gave up 0 bases and J gave up 13 bases, with 10 bases separating them. CDR3 nucleotides: TGTGCCAGCAGCTTAGCGCGACGAAATCAGTTCTTC. Translated, it gives CASSLARRNQFF.

The J gene is TRBJ1-5, the V gene TRBV19; possible D gene TRBD1, 5 bases. V gave up 7 bases and J gave up 2 bases, with 15 bases separating them. Germline CDR1 and CDR2: LNHDA and SQIVND (reference sequence). The CDR3 consists of 15 residues. The CDR3 DNA reads TGTGCCAGTACTAATCAGAGAGGGGGCAATCAGCCCCAGCATTTT. This encodes CASTNQRGGNQPQHF.

This chain uses TRBV18 with TRBJ1-1, with 12 bases aligning to TRBD1. CDR3 length: 17 residues. After removal of 2 bases from V and 3 bases from J, the junction contained 7 bases not matched to a gene. CDR1 is KGHSH, CDR2 LQKENI, per germline. The CDR3 here is CASSPSGQGAAYTEAFF. The CDR3 bases are TGTGCCAGCTCACCATCGGGACAGGGGGCCGCGTACACTGAAGCTTTCTTT.

The chain links TRBV7-9 to TRBJ2-1, with D possibly being TRBD2 (6 bases). Trimming took 5 bases from V and 7 from J, leaving 15 bases between them. The CDR3 runs to 14 residues. Germline V gene sequence: CDR1 SEHNR, CDR2 FQNEAQ (reference sequence). CDR3 DNA: TGTGCCAGCAGCCCTTGGACGGGGGTGAATGAGCAGTTCTTC. It is translated as CASSPWTGVNEQFF.

The chain combines TRBV18 with TRBJ1-3; TRBD1 agrees at 7 bases. Germline CDR1 KGHSH, CDR2 LQKENI. Losses at the gene ends were 6 bases for V and 0 bases for J; bases not matched to a gene: 5. The CDR3 totals 15 residues. The CDR3 is CASSPGQFSGNTIYF. The DNA of the CDR3 is TGTGCCAGCTCCCCGGGACAGTTCTCTGGAAACACCATATATTTT.

This clone was recorded once. This chain uses TRBV10-3 with TRBJ2-5, with D perhaps assigned TRBD1 or TRBD2 (6 bases each). Germline V lookup: CDR1 ENHRY, CDR2 SYGVKD. With 3 bases removed from V and 5 bases from J, the gap between germline ends came to 16 bases. The CDR3 loop spans 15 amino acids. This chain's CDR3 is CAISDYGGREETQYF. The CDR3 DNA is TGTGCCATCAGTGATTACGGGGGCCGCGAGGAGACCCAGTACTTC.

This chain connects TRBV7-8 to TRBJ1-3; D is unclear. V lost 1 base and J lost 0, with 7 bases in between. Germline V gene lookup returns CDR1 SGHVS and CDR2 FQNEAQ. The CDR3 totals 15 residues. The CDR3 coding sequence is TGTGCCAGCAGCTTAGGGCAGCTCTCTGGAAACACCATATATTTT. Amino acid sequence: CASSLGQLSGNTIYF.

The chain employs TRBV2 and TRBJ2-1; a weak D match, TRBD1 (5 bases). The V and J ends lost 2 bases and 6 bases respectively, with 8 bases between them. Germline CDR1 SNHLY, CDR2 FYNNEI. This CDR3 comprises 13 residues. For the CDR3, the DNA is TGTGCCAGCAGTGAACGCAGGGTCAATGAGCAGTTCTTC. Translation gives CASSERRVNEQFF.